The T cell receptor beta chain under discussion was sequenced for a study of vaccination effects on CD4 cells after COVID-19. Study in general: Peptide-pool stimulation followed by sequencing identified expanded antigen-specific CD4+ clonotypes in the ViraFEST assay. Post-vaccine sampling occurred a median 72 days after the second dose.

This clone was counted a few times. Its antigen remains unidentified. Profiling relied on immunoSEQ multiplex PCR, and the TCRdb table lists in-frame clones only, not all of them. The sample lists around 40,000 clones, more than 65% occurring once. Subsequent to a culture period of under 11 days, CD4+ T cells were isolated. Each participant received a vaccine that was either BNT162b2 or mRNA-1273, given as two doses. Nucleocapsid antibodies were negative in the vaccine recipients, who had never had SARS-CoV-2 infection. In the cultures, half the medium was exchanged for IL-2 medium on days 3 and 7. CDR1 is LGHDT and CDR2 is YNNKEL in the germline V gene (reference sequence). Trimming cost V 2 bases and J 4 bases, with 14 bases left between them. The CDR3 totals 15 residues.

The TCR sequence derives from a human donor who received a COVID-19 vaccine. This specimen was CD4+ T cells from PBMCs cultured without peptide, taken after COVID-19 vaccination. V is TRBV3-1 (or the pseudogene TRBV3-2) and J is TRBJ1-1; unclear D gene. The DNA of the CDR3 is TGTGCCAGCAGCCAAAGTACACGGTTGGGCACTGAAGCTTTCTTT. It codes for CASSQSTRLGTEAFF.